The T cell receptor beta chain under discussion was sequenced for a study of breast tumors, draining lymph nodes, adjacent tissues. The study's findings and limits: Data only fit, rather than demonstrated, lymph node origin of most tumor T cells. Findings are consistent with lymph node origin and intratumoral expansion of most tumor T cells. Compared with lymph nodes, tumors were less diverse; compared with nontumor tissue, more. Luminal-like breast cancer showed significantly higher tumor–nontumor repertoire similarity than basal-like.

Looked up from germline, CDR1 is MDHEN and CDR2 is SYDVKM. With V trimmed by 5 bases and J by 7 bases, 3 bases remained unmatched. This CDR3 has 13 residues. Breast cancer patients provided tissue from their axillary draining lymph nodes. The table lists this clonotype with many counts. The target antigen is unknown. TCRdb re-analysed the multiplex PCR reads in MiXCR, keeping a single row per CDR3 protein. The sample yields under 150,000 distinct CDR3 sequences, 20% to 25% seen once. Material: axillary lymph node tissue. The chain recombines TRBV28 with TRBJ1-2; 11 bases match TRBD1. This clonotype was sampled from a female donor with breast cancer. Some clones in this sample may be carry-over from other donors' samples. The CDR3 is CASSRDRGGGYTF. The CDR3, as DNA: TGTGCCAGCAGTCGGGACAGGGGGGGTGGCTACACCTTC.